These 2 T cell receptor beta chains were sequenced from one sample in a study of T cells in Graves' hyperthyroidism and ophthalmopathy. TCR beta CDR3 region amplification was performed from RNA transcripts. The HTBI set primed first-round TCR CDR3 RT-PCR. TCRdb ran MiXCR on the multiplex PCR reads and lists one entry per CDR3 protein. This sample has about 290,000 distinct CDR3 sequences, with roughly 13% found just once. What was sequenced was blood. Receptors were obtained from a woman between 35 and 50 years old with Graves' hyperthyroidism.

This rearrangement joins TRBV4-1 to TRBJ1-1; D is ambiguous. Looked up from germline, CDR1 is MGHRA and CDR2 is YSYEKL. The V end was cut by 0 bases, the J end by 3 bases, with 14 bases between. The CDR3 has 16 amino acids. For the CDR3, the DNA is TGCGCCAGCAGCCAAGAGGCTATCGTCTGGGACACTGAAGCTTTCTTT. This gives the protein CASSQEAIVWDTEAFF.

This clonotype occurred many times. CDR3 sequence: CASSLSPPTYF. CDR3 DNA sequence: TGTGCCAGCAGTTTATCCCCGCCGACGTACTTC. The chain uses TRBV27 and TRBJ2-7; D gene unclear. The CDR3 has 11 amino acids. The ends were cut back, 0 bases at V and 12 bases at J, with 9 bases in the middle. CDR1 MNHEY and CDR2 SMNVEV come from the germline V gene (reference sequence).